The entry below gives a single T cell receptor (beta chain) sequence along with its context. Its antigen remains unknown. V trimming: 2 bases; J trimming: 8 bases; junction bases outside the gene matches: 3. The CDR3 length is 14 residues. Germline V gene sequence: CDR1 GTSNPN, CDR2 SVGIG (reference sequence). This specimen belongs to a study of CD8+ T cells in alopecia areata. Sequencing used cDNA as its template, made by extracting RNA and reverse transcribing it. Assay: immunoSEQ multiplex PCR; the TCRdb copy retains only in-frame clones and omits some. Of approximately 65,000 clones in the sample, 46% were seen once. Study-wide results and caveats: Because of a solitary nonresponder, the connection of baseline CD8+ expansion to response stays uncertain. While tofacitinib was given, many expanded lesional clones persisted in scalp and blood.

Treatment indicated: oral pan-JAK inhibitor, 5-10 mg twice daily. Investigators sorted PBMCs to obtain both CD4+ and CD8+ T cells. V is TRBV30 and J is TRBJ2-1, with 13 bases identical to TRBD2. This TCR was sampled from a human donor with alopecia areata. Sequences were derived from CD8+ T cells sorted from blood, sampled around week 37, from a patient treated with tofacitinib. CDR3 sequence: CAWSTGTSGDEQFF. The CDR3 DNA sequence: TGTGCCTGGAGTACCGGGACTAGCGGGGATGAGCAGTTCTTC.